This entry describes one T cell receptor beta chain. It lacks a known antigen. Base quality data are lacking; no much larger clone is found one base away. Amplification of TCR beta CDR3 regions was carried out from RNA transcripts. A first-round RT-PCR of the TCR CDR3 used the HTBI primer set with the Qiagen OneStep RT-PCR kit. Libraries were constructed in a second round of multiplex PCR, after which size selection and purification were carried out. Sequencing of the libraries was done on an Illumina HiSeq2000 using paired-end 100 bp reads. Regarding the original processing steps: Raw data were processed with SOAPnuke, discarding reads with adapters, uncalled bases, mean Phred below 15, or no exact constant-primer or identifier match. High-quality paired reads were merged using COPE v1.2.5, and each unique nucleotide sequence was defined as a clonotype. Clonotypes were aligned to IMGT TRBV, TRBD and TRBJ reference segments using MiTCR v1.1. Only V-J combinations with frequency above 0.0001, covering about 99% of repertoires, were analysed. The TCS score was defined as F50 (clonal expansion) divided by E x V (chaos), with BLOSUM62-based TCRdist calculated between CDR3 peptides within each V-J. Welch's t-statistics and random forest reduced roughly 540 V-J features to 13, which were used in a naive Bayes classifier (R e1071). In-frame beta chains were kept once TCRdb had trimmed the public reads at Q25 with fastp and called clones with MiXCR. CDR3 protein sequences are deduplicated, and each keeps its most common genes and DNA. These V and J calls rely on TCRdb rather than the paper's analysis. The sample table holds 550,000 to 650,000 distinct CDR3 sequences, of which approximately 13% were seen once. Roughly 6.2% of the sample comes from the top ten.

This entry belongs to a study of T cells in Graves' hyperthyroidism and ophthalmopathy (dated by TCRdb to about 2019). With respect to the entire study: Peripheral blood was sampled at the time of initial diagnosis, prior to any treatment. After blood sampling, hyperthyroidism patients were treated with methimazole at a starting dose of 30 mg daily, and ophthalmopathy patients were treated with high-dose intravenous methylprednisolone. Thyroid tissue and blood T-cell repertoires from about six Graves' hyperthyroidism patients were also compared in the study. For training and testing, the 100 or so patients in the discovery cohort were randomly divided in a 7:3 ratio. A discovery cohort of about a hundred patients, roughly 45 with Graves' ophthalmopathy and under 60 with stable Graves' hyperthyroidism, was used to find distinguishing TCR V-J signatures. TCR Vbeta CDR3 sequencing of some 140 peripheral blood samples (43 ophthalmopathy, 70 to 85 hyperthyroidism and about 17 progressor patients) is reported in the paper. An independent validation cohort of under 20 hyperthyroidism patients and more than 15 patients who later progressed to ophthalmopathy tested prospective prediction of ophthalmopathy. General conclusions and limits of the study: Ophthalmopathy was separated from stable hyperthyroidism by a 13 V-J signature model, with approximately 89% sensitivity and approximately 81% specificity obtained in cross-validation and 80%/75% obtained in testing. Most expanded thyroid clonotypes (frequency above 0.001) were also found in blood, which suggests that blood repertoires may mirror thyroid immune responses. No statistical method was used to fix the sample size in advance, and group allocation was not hidden from the investigators. In validation, the model predicted progression to ophthalmopathy with 55% to 71% sensitivity and around 72% specificity, a median of 6.5 months before onset.

Hyperthyroidism patients were newly diagnosed, had a disease duration of under 2 months, and were aged 18 to 65 years. Any patient with an uncontrolled infection, another autoimmune disease, pregnancy or lactation was excluded. Clinical symptoms, serum thyroxine and TRAb, thyroid ultrasound, and orbital computed tomography formed the basis for the diagnoses. Blood from progressor patients was drawn when they were first diagnosed with hyperthyroidism, before any ophthalmopathy symptoms appeared. PBMCs were separated from over 9 ml of fresh peripheral blood using Ficoll-Paque density gradient centrifugation. Progressor patients were initially diagnosed with Graves' hyperthyroidism and developed ophthalmopathy during follow-up. Total RNA was extracted using Trizol reagent, and RNA quality was assessed on an Agilent 2100 Bioanalyzer. The cysteine opens and the phenylalanine closes a CDR3 of 15 amino acids. The only DNA kept is the CDR3, 45 bases in frame from the first base. Per the germline V gene (reference sequence), LGHDT is the CDR1 and YNNKEL is the CDR2. At the junction V is shortened by 4 bases and J by 2 bases, with 14 bases in between.

The receptor chain draws on TRBV3-1 and TRBJ2-5; the D gene identity is not certain. The sample was blood. The clonotype was recovered from a woman aged 25-40 years with Graves' hyperthyroidism that later progressed to Graves' ophthalmopathy. The nucleotide sequence reads as follows: TGTGCCAGCAGCCTCAAGAAGCTCCTACAAGAGACCCAGTACTTC. This is translated as CASSLKKLLQETQYF.